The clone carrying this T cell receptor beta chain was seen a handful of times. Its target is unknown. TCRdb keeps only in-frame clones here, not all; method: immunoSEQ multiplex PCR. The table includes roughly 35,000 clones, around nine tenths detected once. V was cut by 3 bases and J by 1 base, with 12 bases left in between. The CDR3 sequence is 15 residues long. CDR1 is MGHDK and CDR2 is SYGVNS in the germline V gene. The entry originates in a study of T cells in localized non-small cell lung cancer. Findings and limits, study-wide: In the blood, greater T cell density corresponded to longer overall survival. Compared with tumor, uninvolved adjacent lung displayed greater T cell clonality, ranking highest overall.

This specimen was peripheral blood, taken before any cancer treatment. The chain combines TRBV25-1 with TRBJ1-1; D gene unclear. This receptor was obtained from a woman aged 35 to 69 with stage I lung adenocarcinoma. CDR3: CASSDEGWKNTEAFF. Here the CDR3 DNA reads TGTGCCAGCAGTGATGAGGGTTGGAAGAACACTGAAGCTTTCTTT.